This T cell receptor (beta chain) was found in a study of shared clonotypes between healthy human individuals. Study-level information: CD4 naive cells filled three plates per donor, CD4 memory three, CD8 naive two and CD8 memory one.

The repertoire was sequenced with immunoSEQ multiplex PCR; TCRdb's copy has only in-frame clones and lacks some. The sample yields around 1,900,000 clones, approximately 92% seen once. This clone occurred once. Naive CD8 isolation took CD45RO-negative cells positively selected for CCR7 and excluded terminally differentiated effector memory CD45RA+ cells. CDR3 length: 16 residues. Trimming took 6 bases from V and 2 from J; bases not matched to a gene: 11. Looked up from germline, CDR1 is LNHNV and CDR2 is YYDKDF (reference sequence). The chain employs TRBV15 and TRBJ2-3, with 7 bases that match TRBD1. The receptor was isolated from a man aged 18-30 years in good health. Some clones in this sample may be carry-over from other donors' samples. Sequencing was performed on naive CD8+ T cells from PBMCs. CDR3 sequence reads: CATRDRVKSPTDTQYF. The CDR3 coding sequence is TGTGCCACCAGAGACAGGGTGAAAAGCCCCACAGATACGCAGTATTTT.